These T cell receptor beta chains were read from a single sample in a study of control samples from healthy donors and cancer patients. Assay: immunoSEQ multiplex PCR; the TCRdb copy retains only in-frame clones and omits some. Of some 100,000 clones listed, approximately 80% were seen once; the top ten hold over 9.5%. The sequenced sample was blood. These receptors came from a woman in her 30s in good health. Both conserved end residues are part of each CDR3. The D gene is left open where the match is weak. Expanded clones are given a class, and other clones once, few, many or no size at all.

D gene	clone size	V gene	J gene	CDR3 DNA	CDR3 protein
.	.	TRBV6-5	TRBJ2-3	TGTGCCAGCAGTAACCTCGGGGCATCCACAGATACGCAGTATTTT	CASSNLGASTDTQYF
.	.	TRBV6-2/TRBV6-3	TRBJ1-1	TGTGCCAGCAGTTATGGCATGAACACTGAAGCTTTCTTT	CASSYGMNTEAFF
.	.	TRBV6-6	TRBJ2-5	TGTGCCAGCAGTTACCCGGTGTCCTTCGGGAAAGAGACCCAGTACTTC	CASSYPVSFGKETQYF
TRBD1	.	TRBV4-2	TRBJ2-5	TGTGCCAGCAGACCCGGGACAGGGTGGGAGACCCAGTACTTC	CASRPGTGWETQYF
TRBD1	.	TRBV6-2/TRBV6-3	TRBJ1-2	TGTGCCAGCAGTTACGACAGGGGTGGCTACACCTTC	CASSYDRGGYTF
.	.	TRBV9	TRBJ2-7	TGTGCCAGCAGCGTAGACCTGGGTAGGCTCCACGAGCAGTACTTC	CASSVDLGRLHEQYF
.	.	TRBV5-1	TRBJ1-3	TGCGCCAGCAGCTTGGAGGTAGCGGCCTCTGGAAACACCATATATTTT	CASSLEVAASGNTIYF
TRBD1	.	TRBV19	TRBJ2-1	TGTGCCAGTAGCCGACAGGGAACCAATGAGCAGTTCTTC	CASSRQGTNEQFF
.	.	TRBV6-6	TRBJ1-1	TGTGCCAGCAGTTGGGCCGATTCTGAAGCTTTCTTT	CASSWADSEAFF
.	.	TRBV2	TRBJ2-7	TGTGCCAGCAGCCGGGGGATCCACGAGCAGTACTTC	CASSRGIHEQYF
TRBD1	once	TRBV2	TRBJ2-7	TGTGCCAGCAGCCTAGCCCGGGACAGGAGCTCCTACGAGCAGTACTTC	CASSLARDRSSYEQYF
.	.	TRBV30	TRBJ1-5	TGTGCCTGGAGCGCCACATGGAGCAATCAGCCCCAGCATTTT	CAWSATWSNQPQHF
.	many	TRBV5-8	TRBJ1-6	TGTGCCAGCAGCGAGCCGGGGCTTTATAATTCACCCCTCCACTTT	CASSEPGLYNSPLHF
TRBD1	.	TRBV19	TRBJ2-7	TGTGCCACAAGGACAGGTCCCTACGAGCAGTACTTC	CATRTGPYEQYF
.	.	TRBV27	TRBJ1-2	TGTGCCAGCAGTTTATTCGATAGGGGGTATGGCTACACCTTC	CASSLFDRGYGYTF
TRBD2	.	TRBV5-1	TRBJ2-5	TGCGCCAGCAGCGCCCCGGGACTAGCGGACCGAGGAGGAGAGACCCAGTACTTC	CASSAPGLADRGGETQYF
.	.	TRBV14	TRBJ1-1	TGTGCCAGCAGGTTAGGCCTGGAGACTGAAGCTTTCTTT	CASRLGLETEAFF
.	.	TRBV9	TRBJ1-3	TGTGCCAGCAGCGTAGGCGGGGGCCTATCTGGAAACACCATATATTTT	CASSVGGGLSGNTIYF
.	.	TRBV5-1	TRBJ1-6	TGCGCCAGCAGCTTGGATACGAACAGGATAAATTCACCCCTCCACTTT	CASSLDTNRINSPLHF
.	.	TRBV7-2	TRBJ2-7	TGTGCCAGCAGCTTAGGTCAACTCTCCTACGAGCAGTACTTC	CASSLGQLSYEQYF
TRBD2	.	TRBV5-4	TRBJ2-3	TGTGCCAGCAGTCAGACTAGCGGCACAGATACGCAGTATTTT	CASSQTSGTDTQYF
.	few	TRBV30	TRBJ1-4	TGTGCCTGGAGTGGGCGACAGGTGGGACATGAAAAACTGTTTTTT	CAWSGRQVGHEKLFF
TRBD1	.	TRBV18	TRBJ2-4	TGTGCCAGCTCGCGGGACAGGGGGTCCATTCAGTACTTC	CASSRDRGSIQYF